The present T cell receptor (beta chain) was sequenced within a study of human T cells and chemical hapten exposure. Overall study context: The study traced per-sample TCR yield variation mainly to small differences in pooled library volumes. The study, taken as a whole, reports: Alopecia affected the donors, so their immune response may differ from healthy people's. There was a positive correlation between PT1 expanded TCR counts and patch test score.

The ends lost 2 bases at V and 13 bases at J; junction bases unmatched: 11. This CDR3 has 14 amino acids. This clonotype was counted only a few times. Its cognate antigen is unknown. Documented time point: patch test 2, 6 weeks after DPC sensitization. Treatment: therapeutic diphenylcyclopropenone sensitization with weekly scalp DPC. TCRdb redid the calling of the RACE reads with MiXCR, one entry per CDR3 protein. Among 95,000 or so distinct CDR3 sequences listed, over 10% were seen once. Material: whole blood, obtained in connection with sensitization to the hapten diphenylcyclopropenone (DPC). The source of this sequence is a woman aged 40 to 55 with alopecia areata. Some clones in this sample may be carry-over from other donors' samples. This chain uses TRBV12-3 or TRBV12-4 with TRBJ2-1; 7 positions agree with TRBD2. Here the CDR3 reads CASSLPRGLRTQFF. In nucleotides, the CDR3 is TGTGCCAGCAGTTTACCACGGGGACTACGTACTCAGTTCTTC.